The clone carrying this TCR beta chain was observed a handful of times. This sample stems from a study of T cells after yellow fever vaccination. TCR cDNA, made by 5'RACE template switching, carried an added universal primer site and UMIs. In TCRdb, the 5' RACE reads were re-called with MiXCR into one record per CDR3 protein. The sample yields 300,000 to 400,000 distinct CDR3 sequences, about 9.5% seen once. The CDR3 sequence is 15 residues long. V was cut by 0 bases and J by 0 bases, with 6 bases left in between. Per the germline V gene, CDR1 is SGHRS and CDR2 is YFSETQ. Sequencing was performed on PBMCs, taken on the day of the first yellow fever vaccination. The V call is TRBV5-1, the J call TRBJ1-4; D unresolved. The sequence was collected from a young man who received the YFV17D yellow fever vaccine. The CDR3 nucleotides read TGCGCCAGCAGCTTGGCGGGCACAACTAATGAAAAACTGTTTTTT. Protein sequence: CASSLAGTTNEKLFF.